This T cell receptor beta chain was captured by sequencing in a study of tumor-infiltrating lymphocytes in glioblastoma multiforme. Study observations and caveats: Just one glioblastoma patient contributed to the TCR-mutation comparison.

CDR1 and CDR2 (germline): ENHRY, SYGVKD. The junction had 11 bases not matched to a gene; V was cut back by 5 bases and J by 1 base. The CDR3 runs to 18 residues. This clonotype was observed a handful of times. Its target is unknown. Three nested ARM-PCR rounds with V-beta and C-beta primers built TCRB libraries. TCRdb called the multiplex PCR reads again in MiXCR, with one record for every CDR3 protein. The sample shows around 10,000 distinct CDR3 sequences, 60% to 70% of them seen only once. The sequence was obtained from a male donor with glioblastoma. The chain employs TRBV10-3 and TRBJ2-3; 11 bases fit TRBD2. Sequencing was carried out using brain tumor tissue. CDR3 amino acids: CAISLGTSGGGGTDTQYF. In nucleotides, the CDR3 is TGTGCCATCAGTCTCGGGACTAGCGGAGGGGGGGGCACAGATACGCAGTATTTT.